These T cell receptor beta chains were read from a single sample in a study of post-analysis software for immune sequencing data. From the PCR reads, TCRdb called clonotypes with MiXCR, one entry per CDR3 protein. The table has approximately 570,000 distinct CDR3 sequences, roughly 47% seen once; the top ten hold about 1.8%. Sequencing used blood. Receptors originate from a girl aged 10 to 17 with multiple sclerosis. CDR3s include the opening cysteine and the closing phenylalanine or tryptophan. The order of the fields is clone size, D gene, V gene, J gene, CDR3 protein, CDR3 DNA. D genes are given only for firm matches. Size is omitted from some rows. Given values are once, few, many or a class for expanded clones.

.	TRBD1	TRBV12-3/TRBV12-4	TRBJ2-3	CASSPAGRGRTDTQYF	TGTGCCAGCAGTCCCGCAGGTAGGGGGCGGACAGATACGCAGTATTTT
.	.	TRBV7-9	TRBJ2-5	CASSSPPKAGTQYF	TGTGCCAGCAGCTCCCCCCCCAAGGCCGGGACCCAGTACTTC
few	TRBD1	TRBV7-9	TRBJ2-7	CASSPTGLRSYNEQYF	TGTGCCAGCAGCCCGACAGGGCTCCGCTCCTACAATGAGCAGTACTTC
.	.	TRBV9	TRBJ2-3	CASSVATSADTQYF	TGTGCCAGCAGCGTAGCTACGTCGGCAGATACGCAGTATTTT
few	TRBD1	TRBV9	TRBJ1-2	CASSATGTDYGYTF	TGTGCCAGCAGCGCCACCGGGACAGACTATGGCTACACCTTC
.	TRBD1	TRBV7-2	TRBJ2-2	CASSLSYRGTGELFF	TGTGCCAGCAGCCTATCCTACAGGGGCACCGGGGAGCTGTTTTTT
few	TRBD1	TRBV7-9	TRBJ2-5	CASSLGTGGRGETQYF	TGTGCCAGCAGCTTAGGGACAGGGGGCCGGGGAGAGACCCAGTACTTC
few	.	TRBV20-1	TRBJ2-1	CSARAPERGNEQFF	TGCAGTGCTAGAGCCCCTGAACGAGGCAATGAGCAGTTCTTC
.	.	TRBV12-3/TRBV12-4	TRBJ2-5	CASSLMEAETQYF	TGTGCCAGCAGTTTAATGGAAGCGGAGACCCAGTACTTC
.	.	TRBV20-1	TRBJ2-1	CSARSQAASYNEQFF	TGCAGTGCTAGAAGCCAGGCGGCGTCCTACAATGAGCAGTTCTTC
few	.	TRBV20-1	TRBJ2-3	CSVFPWLTDNTDTQYF	TGCAGTGTTTTTCCCTGGCTCACCGACAACACAGATACGCAGTATTTT
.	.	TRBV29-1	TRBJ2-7	CSVISGEQYF	TGCAGCGTTATTTCGGGGGAGCAGTACTTC
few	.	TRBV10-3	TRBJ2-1	CAISDGGSNEQFF	TGTGCCATCAGTGATGGGGGAAGTAATGAGCAGTTCTTC
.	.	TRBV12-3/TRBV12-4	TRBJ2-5	CASSPGPMGETQYF	TGTGCCAGCAGCCCGGGCCCAATGGGAGAGACCCAGTACTTC
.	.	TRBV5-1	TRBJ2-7	CASTPRRDVRYEQYF	TGCGCCAGCACCCCCAGAAGAGACGTTCGTTACGAGCAGTACTTC
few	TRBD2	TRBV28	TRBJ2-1	CASTKGGLGTSGYNEQFF	TGTGCCAGCACCAAAGGGGGCTTGGGGACTAGCGGTTACAATGAGCAGTTCTTC
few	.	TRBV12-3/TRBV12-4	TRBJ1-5	CASSLYSQPQHF	TGTGCCAGCAGTTTATACTCCCAGCCCCAGCATTTT